This record covers a single T cell receptor beta chain. All enrollees were roughly 18 to 89 years old and from 25 or so US areas. Participant reports of clinical history set cohort assignment. The sample originates from a study of blood T cell repertoires in COVID-19. Study background: From the United States, Italy and Spain came samples of acute and convalescent COVID-19. Sample material is recorded as cDNA or gDNA derived from T cells, B-cell-depleted T cells, or PBMCs.

The assay was immunoSEQ multiplex PCR, and TCRdb's table has in-frame clones only and misses some. The sample includes fewer than 250,000 clones, around 81% seen only once; the top ten take 8.9%. This CDR3 spans 17 amino acids. Germline loops: CDR1 MNHEY, CDR2 SMNVEV (reference sequence). V shed 4 bases, J shed 7 bases, and the junction held 13 bases outside the gene matches. The source of this sequence is a woman in her fifties or sixties with acute COVID-19. The J gene is TRBJ2-3, the V gene TRBV27; TRBD2 matches at 11 bases. The material sequenced was PBMCs or T cells enriched from blood (not recorded which). The CDR3 region has the DNA TGTGCCAGCAGTTCCACGATGACTAGCGGGGTTTTTAATACGCAGTATTTT. Encoded protein: CASSSTMTSGVFNTQYF.